A single sample gave rise to the 32 T cell receptor beta chains below, sequenced in a study of blood T cell repertoires in COVID-19. Only in-frame clones appear in the TCRdb table, and some are missing; sequencing was by immunoSEQ multiplex PCR. The sample lists hundreds of thousands of clones, 75% to 90% occurring once. Sequenced sample: peripheral blood. The receptors here all came from a woman between 65 and 79 years old with COVID-19, enrolled during active disease.

This clone was seen once. This chain uses TRBV19 with TRBJ2-1, with 7 nucleotides matching TRBD1. CDR3 length equals 15 residues. The junction had 7 bases not matched to a gene; V was cut back by 2 bases and J by 6 bases. Germline V gene sequence: CDR1 LNHDA, CDR2 SQIVND (reference sequence). The chain's CDR3 is CASSIQGEWTNEQFF. CDR3 in DNA: TGTGCCAGTAGTATACAGGGGGAGTGGACCAATGAGCAGTTCTTC.

This clone was counted only a few times. The rearrangement uses TRBV13 and TRBJ1-1; D unresolved. This CDR3 region has 17 residues. Germline loops: CDR1 PRHDT, CDR2 FYEKMQ (reference sequence). With 6 bases removed from V and 3 bases from J, the gap between germline ends came to 23 bases. Here the CDR3 reads CASSRYNGGKADTEAFF. Here the CDR3 DNA reads TGTGCCAGCAGTCGTTACAACGGCGGCAAGGCGGACACTGAAGCTTTCTTT.

The chain's CDR3 is CASSPSGFPGGAEKLFF. As DNA, the CDR3 is TGTGCCAGTAGTCCCAGCGGTTTCCCAGGAGGGGCTGAAAAACTGTTTTTT. The V and J genes are TRBV19 and TRBJ1-4; possible D gene TRBD1, 5 bases. There are 17 residues in the CDR3. In germline, CDR1 is LNHDA, CDR2 SQIVND (reference sequence). V was shortened by 5 bases and J by 7 bases, with 23 bases between the two germline ends.

V is TRBV7-7 and J is TRBJ2-5; D is perhaps TRBD2 (5 bases). Trimming stripped 1 base from V and 2 bases from J, with 11 bases between. This CDR3 comprises 15 residues. CDR1 SSHAT and CDR2 FNYEAQ come from the germline V gene (reference sequence). The CDR3 nucleotides read TGTGCCAGCAGCTTAGTTTACAGACTACAAGAGACCCAGTACTTC. It specifies CASSLVYRLQETQYF.

This clone was counted a few times. This chain joins TRBV7-2 and TRBJ2-7, with 7 bases that match TRBD1. Germline CDR1 SGHTA, CDR2 FQGNSA. CDR3 length: 15 amino acids. Trimming removed 6 bases from V and 5 bases from J; junction bases left unmatched: 13. The CDR3 here is CASRSGPSQGNEQYF. The CDR3 nucleotides are TGTGCCAGCAGGTCGGGCCCCTCACAGGGGAACGAGCAGTACTTC.

Concerning this clone itself: At the DNA level, this CDR3 is encoded by other sequences in the same sample as well. V is TRBV29-1 and J is TRBJ2-5, with D perhaps matching TRBD1 (5 bases). CDR3 size: 13 residues. Germline-derived CDR1 and CDR2 are SQVTM and ANQGSEA. Trimming shortened V by 2 bases and J by 5 bases, and 12 bases separated the two germline ends. The DNA of the CDR3 is TGCAGCGTTGAAAGGCAGGGATATGAGACCCAGTACTTC. It translates to CSVERQGYETQYF.

The V gene is TRBV9, the J gene TRBJ2-3; 8 bases fit TRBD1. The CDR3 is 15 residues long. Looked up from germline, CDR1 is SGDLS and CDR2 is YYNGEE. The V segment lost 2 bases and the J segment 5 bases; nucleotides outside the gene matches: 7. The CDR3 coding sequence is TGTGCCAGCAGCGTTCAGGGGGCGCCCCGAGATACGCAGTATTTT. It yields the protein CASSVQGAPRDTQYF.

V gene TRBV19 combines with J gene TRBJ1-5; 7 nucleotides agree with TRBD1. The CDR3 loop spans 19 amino acids. The V gene end was trimmed by 1 base and the J gene end by 0 bases; junction bases not matched to a gene: 12. Per germline, CDR1 LNHDA and CDR2 SQIVND (reference sequence). The CDR3 reads CASSIVGPGQSYSNQPQHF. The CDR3 region has the DNA TGTGCCAGTAGTATAGTTGGGCCGGGACAGTCCTATAGCAATCAGCCCCAGCATTTT.

This rearrangement joins TRBV19 to TRBJ2-7; 8 positions agree with TRBD1. Germline V gene lookup returns CDR1 LNHDA and CDR2 SQIVND (reference sequence). Germline trimming cut 5 bases from V and 3 bases from J; bases unmatched to any gene: 6. This CDR3 contains 14 residues. The CDR3 sequence is CASSPWTGNYEQYF. CDR3 nucleotide sequence: TGTGCCAGTAGTCCGTGGACAGGGAACTACGAGCAGTACTTC.

The V gene is TRBV19, the J gene TRBJ1-3, with D perhaps TRBD1 (5 bases). The CDR3 has 14 amino acids. Germline CDR1 LNHDA, CDR2 SQIVND (reference sequence). V was shortened by 6 bases and J by 8 bases, with 17 bases between the two germline ends. The CDR3 protein is CASRMGGLGDTIYF. The CDR3 DNA is TGTGCCAGTAGGATGGGGGGACTCGGGGACACCATATATTTT.

This clone was observed a single time. The rearrangement links TRBV3-1 (or the pseudogene TRBV3-2) to TRBJ2-7; 14 positions agree with TRBD2. V lost 4 bases, J lost 2 bases, and 1 base stayed unmatched. The germline V gene encodes CDR1 LGHDT and CDR2 YNNKEL (reference sequence). This CDR3 comprises 15 residues. The CDR3 DNA reads as TGTGCCAGCAGCCCGGGACTAGCGGGGGCCTACGAGCAGTACTTC. This codes for CASSPGLAGAYEQYF.

V usage is TRBV28 and J usage is TRBJ1-6, with 7 bases fitting TRBD1. Germline values: CDR1 MDHEN, CDR2 SYDVKM. Germline trimming cut 5 bases from V and 9 bases from J; bases unmatched to any gene: 4. The length of the CDR3 is 13 residues. The CDR3 DNA follows: TGTGCCAGCAGTCTCGACAGGGCTTCACCCCTCCACTTT. It specifies CASSLDRASPLHF.

The rearrangement uses TRBV28 and TRBJ1-1; TRBD1 agrees at 12 bases. Germline CDR1 reads MDHEN; CDR2 reads SYDVKM. This CDR3 has 17 residues. With V trimmed by 5 bases and J by 6 bases, 13 bases remained unmatched. The CDR3 bases are TGTGCCAGCAGTAAACTGACGTGGGACAGGGGGCGGCCTGAAGCTTTCTTT. It is translated as CASSKLTWDRGRPEAFF.

The table lists this clone with a count of one. The chain links TRBV7-8 to TRBJ1-6; TRBD1 aligns across 8 bases. J lost 8 bases, V lost 6 bases, and 6 bases had no gene match. The germline gives CDR1 SGHVS, CDR2 FQNEAQ. The CDR3 spans 14 residues. CDR3 sequence (DNA): TGTGCCAGCAGACTTAGGACAGGGCATTCACCCCTCCACTTT. Its translation is CASRLRTGHSPLHF. The full variable domain, with the rest looked up from reference TRBV7-8 and TRBJ1-6, is GAGVSQSPRYKVAKRGQDVALRCDPISGHVSLFWYQQALGQGPEFLTYFQNEAQLDKSGLPSDRFFAERPEGSVSTLKIQRTQQEDSAVYLCASRLRTGHSPLHFGNGTRLTVT.

The rearrangement links TRBV12-5 to TRBJ2-1; TRBD2 aligns across 11 bases. The CDR3 extends over 16 amino acids. CDR1 LGHNT and CDR2 FRNRAP come from the germline V gene. J gave up 6 bases and V 0 bases, and 4 bases lay outside the gene matches. CDR3 sequence (DNA): TGTGCTAGTGGTTTGGTCCTAGCGGGGGGCGGCAATGAGCAGTTCTTC. Translated, it gives CASGLVLAGGGNEQFF.

Note on this clone: An end of the junction differs from the germline gene, which may be a read error. The same CDR3 can be traced to other DNA sequences in this sample. This chain connects TRBV5-1 to TRBJ1-6, with 7 bases identical to TRBD1. Germline CDR1 SGHRS, CDR2 YFSETQ. The CDR3 runs 13 residues. CDR3 sequence: CASGDRDNSPLHF. The CDR3 nucleotides read TGTGCCAGCGGAGACAGGGACAACTCACCCCTCCACTTT.

The chain recombines TRBV19 with TRBJ1-2, with 10 bases that match TRBD1. Germline loops: CDR1 LNHDA, CDR2 SQIVND (reference sequence). CDR3 length: 13 amino acids. Germline trimming cut 5 bases from V and 7 bases from J; bases unmatched to any gene: 4. The CDR3 region has the DNA TGTGCCAGTAGTTCGGGGACAGGGGTTGGCTACACCTTC. Translating gives CASSSGTGVGYTF.

The V and J genes are TRBV27 and TRBJ2-1; TRBD2 is a possible D gene (6 bases). V was pared by 4 bases and J by 7 bases, with 11 bases between. Germline CDR1 is MNHEY and CDR2 is SMNVEV (reference sequence). The CDR3 totals 13 residues. CDR3 DNA: TGTGCCAGCAGTTGGGGACTGATTAATGAGCAGTTCTTC. It yields the protein CASSWGLINEQFF.

The chain has TRBV5-4 and TRBJ1-2; 8 nucleotides line up with TRBD1. CDR1 is SGHNT, CDR2 YYREEE, per germline (reference sequence). The V and J ends lost 1 base and 6 bases, in that order; junction bases with no gene match: 2. The CDR3 runs to 13 residues. CDR3 residues: CASSLLQGDGYTF. In DNA form, the CDR3 reads TGTGCCAGCAGCTTGTTACAGGGGGATGGCTACACCTTC.

This rearrangement joins TRBV9 to TRBJ2-5; 9 bases agree with TRBD2. V dropped 6 bases and J dropped 2; count of bases not matched to a gene: 11. There are 16 residues in the CDR3. Germline V gene sequence: CDR1 SGDLS, CDR2 YYNGEE. CDR3 protein: CASTMGAGGLQETQYF. CDR3 coding DNA: TGTGCCAGCACCATGGGAGCGGGGGGACTTCAAGAGACCCAGTACTTC.

The chain links TRBV30 to TRBJ2-1, with a tentative D call TRBD2 (5 bases). The CDR3 has 11 residues. V was cut by 1 base and J by 8 bases, with 6 bases left in between. The germline gives CDR1 GTSNPN, CDR2 SVGIG (reference sequence). CDR3 sequence: CAWSAGDEQFF. DNA of the CDR3: TGTGCCTGGAGTGCCGGGGATGAGCAGTTCTTC. Variable domain in full (rest from reference TRBV30 and TRBJ2-1): SQTIHQWPATLVQPVGSPLSLECTVEGTSNPNLYWYRQAAGRGLQLLFYSVGIGQISSEVPQNLSASRPQDRQFILSSKKLLLSDSGFYLCAWSAGDEQFFGPGTRLTVL.

This sequence joins TRBV7-2 and TRBJ2-4; 14 nucleotides agree with TRBD2. The CDR3 spans 17 residues. The V gene's germline CDR1 is SGHTA and CDR2 FQGNSA. Trimming at V came to 2 bases and at J to 4 bases, leaving 4 bases not matched to a gene. The CDR3 sequence is CASSLPGLAGGKNIQYF. The CDR3 DNA reads as TGTGCCAGCAGCTTACCCGGACTAGCGGGGGGTAAAAACATTCAGTACTTC.

This clone was observed many times. This sequence joins TRBV19 and TRBJ1-2; D is unresolved. This CDR3 has 16 amino acids. Germline lookup yields CDR1 LNHDA and CDR2 SQIVND (reference sequence). Deletions cut 5 bases from V and 5 bases from J, with 21 bases between. The CDR3 protein is CASSLRGGLLGYGYTF. Here the CDR3 DNA reads TGTGCCAGTAGTCTCCGGGGAGGGCTACTAGGATATGGCTACACCTTC.

The chain recombines TRBV18 with TRBJ2-7; D ambiguous. Per the germline V gene, CDR1 is KGHSH and CDR2 is LQKENI. The CDR3 has 14 residues. The germline V and J ends were trimmed by 2 bases and 0 bases, with 8 bases remaining between them. The chain's CDR3 is CASSPTVDSYEQYF. DNA of the CDR3: TGTGCCAGCTCACCAACGGTCGACTCCTACGAGCAGTACTTC.

The chain recombines TRBV28 with TRBJ2-7, with D perhaps TRBD1 (6 bases). The CDR3 consists of 15 residues. Trimming took off 6 bases at V and 0 bases at J, with 15 bases between the two ends. CDR1 MDHEN and CDR2 SYDVKM come from the germline V gene. CDR3: CASSPVDSSSYEQYF. The CDR3 bases are TGTGCCAGCAGCCCAGTGGACAGTAGCTCCTACGAGCAGTACTTC. Filled out from reference TRBV28 and TRBJ2-7, the complete variable domain reads DVKVTQSSRYLVKRTGEKVFLECVQDMDHENMFWYRQDPGLGLRLIYFSYDVKMKEKGDIPEGYSVSREKKERFSLILESASTNQTSMYLCASSPVDSSSYEQYFGPGTRLTVT.

This sequence joins TRBV30 and TRBJ2-2, with D perhaps TRBD2 (6 bases). The CDR3 extends over 14 amino acids. The ends were cut back, 6 bases at V and 1 base at J, with 12 bases in the middle. Germline V CDR1 and CDR2: GTSNPN, SVGIG (reference sequence). CDR3 sequence reads: CACQRAQNTGELFF. For the CDR3, the DNA is TGTGCCTGTCAGCGGGCCCAGAACACCGGGGAGCTGTTTTTT.

The V call is TRBV18, the J call TRBJ2-3, with 7 bases lining up with TRBD1. CDR1 and CDR2 (germline): KGHSH, LQKENI. CDR3 length: 15 residues. V was pared by 1 base and J by 2 bases, with 3 bases of the junction left unmatched. The CDR3 loop is CASSPLTGPTDTQYF. The DNA for the CDR3 is TGTGCCAGCTCACCACTGACAGGGCCCACAGATACGCAGTATTTT.

This clone was recorded once. V gene TRBV27 combines with J gene TRBJ2-7, with 9 bases lining up with TRBD1. V was clipped by 4 bases and J by 0 bases; unmatched bases: 1. The length of the CDR3 is 14 residues. Germline V gene sequence: CDR1 MNHEY, CDR2 SMNVEV (reference sequence). This chain's CDR3 is CASSWGQGSYEQYF. The CDR3 coding sequence is TGTGCCAGCAGTTGGGGACAGGGCTCCTACGAGCAGTACTTC.

The chain couples TRBV27 to TRBJ1-4; D gene ambiguous. This CDR3 comprises 15 residues. Germline lookup yields CDR1 MNHEY and CDR2 SMNVEV (reference sequence). Trimming pared 2 bases from V and 0 bases from J, leaving 7 bases between. Here the CDR3 DNA reads TGTGCCAGCAGTTTAACATACCCAACTAATGAAAAACTGTTTTTT. This sequence encodes CASSLTYPTNEKLFF.

The chain uses TRBV2 and TRBJ1-2; 7 bases are a match to TRBD1. J lost 7 bases, V lost 7 bases, and 6 bases had no gene match. From germline, CDR1 is SNHLY and CDR2 FYNNEI. This CDR3 contains 12 residues. Here the CDR3 reads CASKTGSGGYTF. Here the CDR3 DNA reads TGTGCCAGCAAGACAGGGAGTGGTGGCTACACCTTC.

This clone was seen just once. The chain joins TRBV6-2 or TRBV6-3 to TRBJ1-2; 11 positions agree with TRBD1. Germline V CDR1 and CDR2: MNHEY, SVGEGT. CDR3 size: 14 residues. J gave up 5 bases and V 4 bases, and 3 bases lay outside the gene matches. The DNA for the CDR3 is TGTGCCAGCAGTTCTCGGGACAGGGGGTATGGCTACACCTTC. It codes for CASSSRDRGYGYTF.

V is TRBV28 and J is TRBJ1-1, with unresolved D. Trimming cost V 5 bases and J 4 bases, with 14 bases left between them. This CDR3 region has 14 residues. Germline V CDR1 and CDR2: MDHEN, SYDVKM. The CDR3 bases are TGTGCCAGCAGTCCCCCGCGGATAGGCACTGAAGCTTTCTTT. It encodes CASSPPRIGTEAFF.